The 29 T cell receptor beta chains below all came from one sample that was sequenced in a study of blood T cell repertoires in COVID-19. TCRdb's copy holds only in-frame clones and misses some; the assay was immunoSEQ multiplex PCR. Of approximately 210,000 clones in the sample, 70% to 90% were seen once. Sequenced: PBMCs or T cells enriched from blood (not recorded which). These receptors were taken from a man between 25 and 39 years old with acute COVID-19.

This clone was counted between two and nine times. The gene calls are TRBV5-1 and TRBJ1-4; D is uncertain. Trimming took 4 bases from V and 11 from J, leaving 12 bases between them. CDR3 size: 12 residues. Germline V gene data show CDR1 as SGHRS and CDR2 as YFSETQ. The DNA for the CDR3 is TGCGCCAGCAGCGAGGTGCCGGAGAAACTGTTTTTT. It codes for CASSEVPEKLFF.

This chain connects TRBV5-1 to TRBJ2-7; 9 nucleotides match TRBD1. J was trimmed by 7 bases and V by 3 bases; bases with no gene match: 5. CDR1 SGHRS and CDR2 YFSETQ come from the germline V gene. This CDR3 is 13 amino acids long. The CDR3 loop is CASSSGTGIEQYF. CDR3 nucleotides: TGCGCCAGCAGCTCCGGGACAGGGATTGAGCAGTACTTC. Variable domain in full (rest from reference TRBV5-1 and TRBJ2-7): KAGVTQTPRYLIKTRGQQVTLSCSPISGHRSVSWYQQTPGQGLQFLFEYFSETQRNKGNFPGRFSGRQFSNSRSEMNVSTLELGDSALYLCASSSGTGIEQYFGPGTRLTVT.

This clone showed up just once. J is TRBJ2-3 and V is TRBV5-1; 10 positions agree with TRBD1. J lost 6 bases, V lost 4 bases, and 8 bases had no gene match. CDR3 size: 15 residues. Germline CDR1 and CDR2: SGHRS and YFSETQ. CDR3 sequence: CASSTTGQGLDTQYF. Here the CDR3 DNA reads TGCGCCAGCAGCACAACGGGACAGGGGTTGGATACGCAGTATTTT. Together with reference TRBV5-1 and TRBJ2-3, the CDR3 gives the full variable domain: KAGVTQTPRYLIKTRGQQVTLSCSPISGHRSVSWYQQTPGQGLQFLFEYFSETQRNKGNFPGRFSGRQFSNSRSEMNVSTLELGDSALYLCASSTTGQGLDTQYFGPGTRLTVL.

The rearrangement joins TRBV27 to TRBJ2-3, with TRBD2 matching over 10 bases. In germline, CDR1 is MNHEY, CDR2 SMNVEV (reference sequence). Unmatched junction bases numbered 5, after V lost 4 bases and J lost 4 bases. The CDR3 extends over 15 amino acids. The CDR3 nucleotides are TGTGCCAGCAGTTCGCCGGGACTAGCGTCAGATACGCAGTATTTT. It encodes CASSSPGLASDTQYF.

The chain carries TRBV5-5 and TRBJ1-2; D is unresolved. Germline CDR1 SGHKS, CDR2 YYEKEE (reference sequence). The CDR3 runs 14 residues. V was pared by 1 base and J by 4 bases, with 11 bases between. Here the CDR3 reads CASSLITEGYGYTF. The CDR3 nucleotides read TGTGCCAGCAGCTTGATTACTGAGGGCTATGGCTACACCTTC.

This clone was counted between two and nine times. This chain uses TRBV6-5 with TRBJ2-7; no clear D. The CDR3 has 14 amino acids. Trimming removed 3 bases at V and 2 bases at J, with 11 bases between. Germline CDR1 reads MNHEY; CDR2 reads SVGAGI. In nucleotides, the CDR3 is TGTGCCAGCAGTTATAGGCAGGCAACCTACGAGCAGTACTTC. Its protein is CASSYRQATYEQYF.

The chain joins TRBV28 to TRBJ2-3; D perhaps matches TRBD2 (6 bases). From germline, CDR1 is MDHEN and CDR2 SYDVKM. The CDR3 length is 14 residues. Trimming removed 3 bases at V and 6 bases at J, with 13 bases between. The CDR3, as DNA: TGTGCCAGCAGTTTGGGGGGAGTTGGGGATACGCAGTATTTT. Amino acid sequence: CASSLGGVGDTQYF.

The chain employs TRBV12-3 or TRBV12-4 and TRBJ1-2, with 7 nucleotides matching TRBD1. The CDR3 runs 11 residues. Losses at the gene ends were 6 bases for V and 13 bases for J; bases not matched to a gene: 8. As DNA, the CDR3 is TGTGCCAGCAGCCACGGGACAGATCCCACCTTC. Translated, it gives CASSHGTDPTF.

This chain links TRBV7-6 with TRBJ2-3; 8 bases agree with TRBD1. The CDR3 has 16 amino acids. Germline V CDR1 and CDR2: SGHVS, FNYEAQ. Germline trimming cut 5 bases from V and 3 bases from J; bases unmatched to any gene: 10. The CDR3 here is CASSARTGMGTDTQYF. CDR3 DNA: TGTGCCAGCAGCGCCCGGACAGGGATGGGAACAGATACGCAGTATTTT.

The chain uses TRBV3-1 (or the pseudogene TRBV3-2) and TRBJ2-7; 14 positions match TRBD2. The trim removed 1 base at V and 0 bases at J, leaving 2 bases unmatched. Germline CDR1 reads LGHDT; CDR2 reads YNNKEL (reference sequence). The CDR3 contains 17 residues. CDR3 protein: CASSQGGLAGASYEQYF. CDR3 coding DNA: TGTGCCAGCAGCCAAGGGGGACTAGCGGGGGCCTCCTACGAGCAGTACTTC.

The chain links TRBV18 to TRBJ2-5; 13 bases align to TRBD2. Germline V gene data show CDR1 as KGHSH and CDR2 as LQKENI. With 3 bases clipped from V and 3 bases from J, the junction kept 4 bases outside the gene matches. The CDR3 loop spans 16 amino acids. CDR3 coding DNA: TGTGCCAGCTCACCCGGGACTAGCGGGGCCAAAGAGACCCAGTACTTC. The encoded protein is CASSPGTSGAKETQYF.

This chain connects TRBV4-1 to TRBJ1-1, with 9 bases fitting TRBD1. Germline values: CDR1 MGHRA, CDR2 YSYEKL. The V gene end was trimmed by 3 bases and the J gene end by 5 bases; junction bases not matched to a gene: 7. The CDR3 is made up of 15 amino acids. DNA for the CDR3: TGCGCCAGCAGCCAGGGGGACAGGGTAGGTACTGAAGCTTTCTTT. It yields the protein CASSQGDRVGTEAFF.

The chain employs TRBV5-1 and TRBJ2-2, with 12 nucleotides matching TRBD2. The V segment lost 0 bases and the J segment 1 base; nucleotides outside the gene matches: 4. The length of the CDR3 is 18 residues. CDR1 is SGHRS and CDR2 is YFSETQ in the germline V gene. CDR3 residues: CASSLGLAGVGNTGELFF. In DNA form, the CDR3 reads TGCGCCAGCAGCTTGGGACTAGCGGGGGTCGGGAACACCGGGGAGCTGTTTTTT.

The table lists this clone with a count of one. The chain joins TRBV19 to TRBJ2-3; 7 nucleotides agree with TRBD1. Looked up from germline, CDR1 is LNHDA and CDR2 is SQIVND (reference sequence). Germline trimming cut 4 bases from V and 6 bases from J; bases unmatched to any gene: 7. The CDR3 runs to 14 residues. DNA for the CDR3: TGTGCCAGTAGTAAAGACAGGGTTGCGGATACGCAGTATTTT. This gives the protein CASSKDRVADTQYF.

The V gene is TRBV5-1, the J gene TRBJ2-1, with 8 bases identical to TRBD1. The CDR3 is made up of 15 amino acids. Germline trimming cut 0 bases from V and 8 bases from J; bases unmatched to any gene: 7. Germline V lookup: CDR1 SGHRS, CDR2 YFSETQ. CDR3 in DNA: TGCGCCAGCAGCTTGGCCCAGGCAGGGGGCTATGAGCAGTTCTTC. The encoded protein is CASSLAQAGGYEQFF.

This clone has just one count. The chain has TRBV11-2 and TRBJ1-6, with D unclear. This CDR3 has 13 amino acids. Germline CDR1 is SGHAT and CDR2 is FQNNGV. Deletions cut 1 base from V and 5 bases from J, with 3 bases between. The CDR3 here is CASSLGDNSPLHF. In DNA form, the CDR3 reads TGTGCCAGCAGCTTAGGCGATAATTCACCCCTCCACTTT. Full variable domain (outside the CDR3, taken from reference TRBV11-2 and TRBJ1-6): EAGVAQSPRYKIIEKRQSVAFWCNPISGHATLYWYQQILGQGPKLLIQFQNNGVVDDSQLPKDRFSAERLKGVDSTLKIQPAKLEDSAVYLCASSLGDNSPLHFGNGTRLTVT.

The rearrangement uses TRBV10-3 and TRBJ1-1; D call uncertain. The germline gives CDR1 ENHRY, CDR2 SYGVKD. V lost 3 bases and J 2 bases, leaving 10 bases between the germline ends. This CDR3 is 14 amino acids long. CDR3 residues: CAISDTTTNTEAFF. The CDR3, as DNA: TGTGCCATCAGTGATACGACAACCAACACTGAAGCTTTCTTT.

The V and J genes are TRBV5-1 and TRBJ2-1; weak D call: TRBD1 (7 bases). Trimming cost V 2 bases and J 7 bases, with 10 bases left between them. The CDR3 is 13 amino acids. Germline V gene sequence: CDR1 SGHRS, CDR2 YFSETQ. CDR3 sequence reads: CASSLQGRNEQFF. In DNA, the CDR3 is TGCGCCAGCAGCTTACAGGGGAGGAATGAGCAGTTCTTC.

This rearrangement joins TRBV9 to TRBJ2-7; D might be TRBD1 (6 bases). CDR1 SGDLS and CDR2 YYNGEE come from the germline V gene. This CDR3 spans 13 amino acids. V lost 5 bases, J lost 5 bases, and 14 bases lay in between. CDR3 loop: CASSQGSPHEQYF. The CDR3 region has the DNA TGTGCCAGCAGTCAGGGGTCCCCCCACGAGCAGTACTTC.

The rearrangement joins TRBV11-2 to TRBJ1-1, with D unclear. This CDR3 has 12 amino acids. Trimming removed 4 bases from V and 8 bases from J, with 11 bases in between. In germline, CDR1 is SGHAT, CDR2 FQNNGV. Here the CDR3 reads CASSSSLSEAFF. The CDR3 nucleotides read TGTGCCAGCAGCTCGAGCCTCTCCGAAGCTTTCTTT.

The CDR3 protein is CASGLVVGRRDTDTQYF. The CDR3 DNA reads TGTGCTAGTGGTTTGGTAGTGGGGCGTCGAGACACAGATACGCAGTATTTT. The chain employs TRBV12-5 and TRBJ2-3, with a possible D match to TRBD1 (5 bases). Germline values: CDR1 LGHNT, CDR2 FRNRAP. V gave up 0 bases and J gave up 2 bases, with 15 bases separating them. This CDR3 is built from 17 residues.

The chain couples TRBV5-1 to TRBJ2-1; 10 nucleotides line up with TRBD1. V was clipped by 0 bases and J by 3 bases; unmatched bases: 0. The germline gives CDR1 SGHRS, CDR2 YFSETQ. The CDR3 extends over 15 amino acids. Here the CDR3 reads CASSLGDRGYNEQFF. In nucleotides, the CDR3 is TGCGCCAGCAGCTTGGGGGACAGGGGCTACAATGAGCAGTTCTTC. Variable domain in full (rest from reference TRBV5-1 and TRBJ2-1): KAGVTQTPRYLIKTRGQQVTLSCSPISGHRSVSWYQQTPGQGLQFLFEYFSETQRNKGNFPGRFSGRQFSNSRSEMNVSTLELGDSALYLCASSLGDRGYNEQFFGPGTRLTVL.

V gene TRBV9 combines with J gene TRBJ2-2, with no clear D. CDR1 is SGDLS, CDR2 YYNGEE, per germline. The CDR3 sequence is 13 residues long. Trimming left V 2 bases short and J 4 bases short, with 6 bases between. DNA of the CDR3: TGTGCCAGCAGCGTCGTCGGCACCGGGGAGCTGTTTTTT. Translating it yields CASSVVGTGELFF.

The chain joins TRBV6-1 to TRBJ1-2, with a possible D match to TRBD1 (5 bases). Per the germline V gene, CDR1 is MNHNS and CDR2 is SASEGT. The CDR3 runs 14 residues. V shed 1 base and J shed 7 bases, with 13 bases lying between them. DNA for the CDR3: TGTGCCAGCAGTGAAGTTTTTCGGGGGTCTGGCTACACCTTC. Translating gives CASSEVFRGSGYTF.

V and J are TRBV24-1 and TRBJ1-2; possible D gene TRBD1, 5 bases. Between the trimmed V and J ends, which lost 0 bases and 7 bases, there was a span of 23 bases. Germline V gene lookup returns CDR1 KGHDR and CDR2 SFDVKD. This CDR3 spans 18 amino acids. CDR3 sequence reads: CATSDLVKFIDRRGGYTF. The CDR3, as DNA: TGTGCCACCAGTGATTTGGTTAAATTCATAGACCGGAGGGGTGGCTACACCTTC.

Only one count was recorded for this clone. V gene TRBV2 combines with J gene TRBJ1-6; no clear D gene. The CDR3 is 12 residues long. The germline V gene has CDR1 SNHLY and CDR2 FYNNEI. Between the trimmed V and J ends, which lost 4 bases and 6 bases, there was a span of 4 bases. The CDR3 nucleotides read TGTGCCAGCAGTGTAGTTAATTCACCCCTCCACTTT. Translated, it gives CASSVVNSPLHF.

A single count supports this clone. This chain's CDR3 is CASSYGTGKETQYF. CDR3 DNA: TGCGCCAGCAGCTACGGGACAGGGAAGGAGACCCAGTACTTC. The rearrangement uses TRBV5-1 and TRBJ2-5; 9 bases agree with TRBD1. V lost 3 bases and J lost 5; bases outside the gene matches: 5. The germline V gene encodes CDR1 SGHRS and CDR2 YFSETQ. The CDR3 consists of 14 residues.

V is TRBV28 and J is TRBJ1-1; 9 nucleotides align to TRBD1. With 5 bases clipped from V and 4 bases from J, the junction kept 5 bases outside the gene matches. CDR3 length: 14 amino acids. Germline V gene sequence: CDR1 MDHEN, CDR2 SYDVKM. The DNA of the CDR3 is TGTGCCAGCAGTCCCCAGGGACAGGGCACTGAAGCTTTCTTT. Translating gives CASSPQGQGTEAFF.

This chain joins TRBV19 and TRBJ1-5; D not resolved. The germline V gene encodes CDR1 LNHDA and CDR2 SQIVND (reference sequence). Between the trimmed V and J ends, which lost 9 bases and 4 bases, there was a span of 10 bases. The CDR3 loop spans 12 amino acids. CDR3 sequence (DNA): TGTGCCAGCCTTGACGGGAATCAGCCCCAGCATTTT. The encoded protein is CASLDGNQPQHF.